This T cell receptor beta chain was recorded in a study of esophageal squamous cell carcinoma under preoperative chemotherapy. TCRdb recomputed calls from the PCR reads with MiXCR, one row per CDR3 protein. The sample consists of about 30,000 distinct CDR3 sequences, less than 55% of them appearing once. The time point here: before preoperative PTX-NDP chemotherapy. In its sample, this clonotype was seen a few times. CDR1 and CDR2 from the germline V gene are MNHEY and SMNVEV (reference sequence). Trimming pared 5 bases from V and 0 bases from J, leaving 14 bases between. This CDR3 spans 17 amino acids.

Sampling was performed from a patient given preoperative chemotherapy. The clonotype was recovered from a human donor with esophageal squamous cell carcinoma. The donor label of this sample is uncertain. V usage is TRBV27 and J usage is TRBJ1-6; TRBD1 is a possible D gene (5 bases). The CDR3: CASSPGVDSSYNSPLHF. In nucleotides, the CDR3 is TGTGCCAGCAGTCCCGGTGTAGACAGCTCCTATAATTCACCCCTCCACTTT.